A selection of T cell receptor beta chains follows, all from one sample in a study of T cell changes during pregnancy in multiple sclerosis. This table comes from immunoSEQ multiplex PCR, and its TCRdb copy is limited to in-frame clones, with some not included. Among tens of thousands of clones, around nine tenths were seen once, and the ten largest hold around 0.41%. The starting material was CD4+ T cells from peripheral blood mononuclear cells, obtained in the third trimester of pregnancy. The receptors stem from a female donor with multiple sclerosis, enrolled in a pregnancy study. Each CDR3 is given with its conserved first and last residue. The D gene is left open where the match is weak. Only some rows state a clone size, as once, few, many or a class for expanded clones.

J gene	V gene	clone size	D gene	CDR3 DNA	CDR3 protein
TRBJ1-5	TRBV5-1	-	TRBD1	TGCGCCAGCAGCACGGGACAGCCAAATCAGCCCCAGCATTTT	CASSTGQPNQPQHF
TRBJ2-1	TRBV5-1	-	TRBD2	TGCGCCAGCAGCCCCCCACTAGCGGGATGGGGGGGTGAGCAGTTCTTC	CASSPPLAGWGGEQFF
TRBJ2-1	TRBV9	-	TRBD1	TGTGCCAGCAGCGTTCCGGGACAGGGCGGCAAGCAGTTCTTC	CASSVPGQGGKQFF
TRBJ2-7	TRBV5-5	-	TRBD1	TGTGCCAGCAGCCGTATCAGACAGGGCCTCTCCTACGAGCAGTACTTC	CASSRIRQGLSYEQYF
TRBJ1-1	TRBV28	-	-	TGTGCCAGCAGATTCTCGATCCACATACAGGGAAGAGCTTTCTTT	CASRFSIHIQGRAFF
TRBJ1-4	TRBV19	-	TRBD1	TGTGCCAGTAGTGTCACAGGGGGCGCCTATGAAAAACTGTTTTTT	CASSVTGGAYEKLFF
TRBJ2-3	TRBV5-1	-	TRBD1	TGCGCCAGCAGCTTGGCCGGCGGGACAGGGGTGCGGTGGAATACGCAGTATTTT	CASSLAGGTGVRWNTQYF
TRBJ2-7	TRBV23-1	-	TRBD1	TGCGCCAGCAGTCCGACAGGGGCTTGGAACGAGCAGTACTTC	CASSPTGAWNEQYF
TRBJ1-4	TRBV7-9	-	TRBD1	TGTGCCAGCAGCCCAGGGACAGCTAATGAAAAACTGTTTTTT	CASSPGTANEKLFF
TRBJ1-1	TRBV7-9	-	-	TGTGCCAGCAGTTCCCTCGGGGTTAGGGGGGGGAACACTGAAGCTTTCTTT	CASSSLGVRGGNTEAFF
TRBJ1-4	TRBV4-1	-	TRBD1	TGCGCCAGCAGCCAAGATAAACAGGGGGCACAATTTGAAAAACTGTTTTTT	CASSQDKQGAQFEKLFF
TRBJ1-5	TRBV7-2	-	TRBD1	TGTGCCAGCAGCTTAGCGGGACAGGTCGTTCAGCCCCAGCATTTT	CASSLAGQVVQPQHF
TRBJ2-1	TRBV11-1	-	-	TGTGCCAGCAGCTTAGTCGGGAGTCTTGGGAACAATGAGCAGTTCTTC	CASSLVGSLGNNEQFF
TRBJ2-2	TRBV10-3	-	TRBD2	TGTGCCATCAGTATAGCGGGAGGGTCCACCGGGGAGCTGTTTTTT	CAISIAGGSTGELFF
TRBJ2-1	TRBV27	-	TRBD2	TGTGCCAGCAGACTAGCGGGAGGAACTGAGCAGTTCTTC	CASRLAGGTEQFF
TRBJ1-5	TRBV28	-	TRBD1	TGTGCCAGCAGTTTCGGGACAGGGAATCAGCCCCAGCATTTT	CASSFGTGNQPQHF
TRBJ1-1	TRBV9	-	-	TGTGCCAGCAGCTCGCGCGGAGGACAGCAGAACACTGAAGCTTTCTTT	CASSSRGGQQNTEAFF
TRBJ1-1	TRBV18	-	TRBD1	TGTGCCAGCTCACCTTTGGACAGGGGGGCTGAAGCTTTCTTT	CASSPLDRGAEAFF
TRBJ2-1	TRBV5-1	-	TRBD2	TGCGCCAGCAGCTTGGTTCCTAGCGGGAGGGTCAATGAGCAGTTCTTC	CASSLVPSGRVNEQFF
TRBJ2-1	TRBV7-8	-	-	TGTGCCAGCAGCTCAATTAGCGGCACCTACAATGAGCAGTTCTTC	CASSSISGTYNEQFF
TRBJ2-3	TRBV5-1	-	TRBD2	TGCGCCAGCAGGTCAGCGGGAGTACAGAGCACAGATACGCAGTATTTT	CASRSAGVQSTDTQYF
TRBJ2-1	TRBV10-3	-	TRBD2	TGTGCCATCCGGACTAGCGGGAGCCTCTACAATGAGCAGTTCTTC	CAIRTSGSLYNEQFF
TRBJ2-7	TRBV5-1	few	-	TGCGCCAGCAGCTTGGAGGGGGGCGGGAGCTTGGTGCGCGAGCAGTACTTC	CASSLEGGGSLVREQYF
TRBJ1-5	TRBV5-1	-	-	TGCGCCAGCAGCTTGGATGCAGGGCTCAATCAGCCCCAGCATTTT	CASSLDAGLNQPQHF
TRBJ2-5	TRBV4-1	-	-	TGCGCCAGCAGCCAACTCGCGGGGGCGGGGACCCAGTACTTC	CASSQLAGAGTQYF
TRBJ2-3	TRBV19	-	TRBD2	TGTGCCAGCGGGACCGGGACTAGTCCAGATACGCAGTATTTT	CASGTGTSPDTQYF
TRBJ1-5	TRBV4-3	-	TRBD1	TGCGCCAGCAGCCCAGAGTACACCGGGACAGGGATTAGCAATCAGCCCCAGCATTTT	CASSPEYTGTGISNQPQHF
TRBJ2-3	TRBV19	-	TRBD1	TGTGCCAGTAGTGTGACAGGGTCAGATACGCAGTATTTT	CASSVTGSDTQYF
TRBJ2-7	TRBV5-4	-	TRBD1	TGTGCCAGCAGCAACCCGGGACAGACCTACGAGCAGTACTTC	CASSNPGQTYEQYF
TRBJ2-3	TRBV5-6	-	-	TGTGCCAGCAGCTCTACAGGACCCTTAAGCACAGATACGCAGTATTTT	CASSSTGPLSTDTQYF
TRBJ2-3	TRBV19	-	-	TGTGCCAGTAGTCAAAGCCCCGGGAGCAGCACAGATACGCAGTATTTT	CASSQSPGSSTDTQYF
TRBJ1-1	TRBV19	-	-	TGTGCCAGTAGTATAGCCCGGACAGCGAACACTGAAGCTTTCTTT	CASSIARTANTEAFF
TRBJ2-3	TRBV2	-	TRBD2	TGTGCCAGCAGTCGGACTAGCTGGACAGATACGCAGTATTTT	CASSRTSWTDTQYF
TRBJ1-1	TRBV5-1	-	TRBD1	TGCGCCAGCGGAAAAGGGGGCGCGCAGAGGACTGAAGCTTTCTTT	CASGKGGAQRTEAFF
TRBJ1-2	TRBV27	-	TRBD1	TGTGCCAGCAGTTCGATAGCGGACAGGGGGGGCGGCTACACCTTC	CASSSIADRGGGYTF
TRBJ2-5	TRBV29-1	-	-	TGCAGCGTTGAAAAGACTAGTAGAAACCAGTACTTC	CSVEKTSRNQYF
TRBJ1-2	TRBV27	once	TRBD1	TGTGCCAGCAGTCAACTATCACAGGGGGCAAGGGGCTACACCTTC	CASSQLSQGARGYTF